The present T cell receptor beta chain was sequenced within a study of blood T cell repertoires in COVID-19. About the study: The United States, Italy and Spain provided the acute and convalescent COVID-19 samples. The analysed material was cDNA or gDNA that came from T cells, B-cell-depleted T cells, or PBMCs.

This CDR3 spans 16 amino acids. Germline-derived CDR1 and CDR2 are SEHNR and FQNEAQ (reference sequence). Trimming stripped 5 bases from V and 2 bases from J, with 17 bases between. Original processing notes: Estimation of nucleated cell counts relied on the amplification of reference gene primers. This table comes from immunoSEQ multiplex PCR, and its TCRdb copy is limited to in-frame clones, with some not included. Clone size and the V and J calls come from that table; the DNA yielded D and trimming. The sample records approximately 89,000 clones, around four fifths being singletons. The sequence was collected from a woman aged 70-85 years with active or convalescent COVID-19. The rearrangement uses TRBV7-9 and TRBJ2-3, with D possibly being TRBD2 (7 bases). The source material was peripheral blood. CDR3 sequence (DNA): TGTGCCAGCAGCCCGTGGGCGGGGGCCTTCACAGATACGCAGTATTTT. Its protein is CASSPWAGAFTDTQYF.